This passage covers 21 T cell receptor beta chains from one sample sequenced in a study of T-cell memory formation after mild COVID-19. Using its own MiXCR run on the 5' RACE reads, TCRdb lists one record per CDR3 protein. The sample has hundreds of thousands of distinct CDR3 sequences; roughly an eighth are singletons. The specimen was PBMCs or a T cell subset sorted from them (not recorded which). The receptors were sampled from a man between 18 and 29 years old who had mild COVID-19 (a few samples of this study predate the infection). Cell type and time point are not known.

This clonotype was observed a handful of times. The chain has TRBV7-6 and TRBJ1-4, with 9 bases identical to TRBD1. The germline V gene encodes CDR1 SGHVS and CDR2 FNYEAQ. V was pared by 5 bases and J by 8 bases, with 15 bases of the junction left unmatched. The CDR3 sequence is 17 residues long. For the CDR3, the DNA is TGTGCCAGCAGCCGCGACGAAGGGACAGGGCATGTCGAAAAACTGTTTTTT. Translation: CASSRDEGTGHVEKLFF.

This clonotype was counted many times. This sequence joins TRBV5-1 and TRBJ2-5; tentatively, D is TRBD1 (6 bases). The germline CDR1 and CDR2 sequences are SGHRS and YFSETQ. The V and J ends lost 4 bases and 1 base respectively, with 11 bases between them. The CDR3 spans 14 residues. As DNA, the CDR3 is TGCGCCAGCAGCGGGGGCAGGGTCCAAGAGACCCAGTACTTC. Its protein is CASSGGRVQETQYF.

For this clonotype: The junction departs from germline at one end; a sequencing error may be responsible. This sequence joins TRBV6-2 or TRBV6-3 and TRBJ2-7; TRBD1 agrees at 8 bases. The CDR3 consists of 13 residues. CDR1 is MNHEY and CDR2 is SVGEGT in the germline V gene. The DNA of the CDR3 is TGTGCCAGCGGTTACAGGGGGATTGGTGAGCAGTACTTC. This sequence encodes CASGYRGIGEQYF.

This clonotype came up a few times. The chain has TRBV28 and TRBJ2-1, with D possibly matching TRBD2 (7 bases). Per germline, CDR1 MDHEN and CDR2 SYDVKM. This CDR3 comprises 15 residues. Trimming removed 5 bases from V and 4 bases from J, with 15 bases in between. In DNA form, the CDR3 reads TGTGCCAGCAGTCCTGCGGGGGCGATTTACAATGAGCAGTTCTTC. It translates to CASSPAGAIYNEQFF.

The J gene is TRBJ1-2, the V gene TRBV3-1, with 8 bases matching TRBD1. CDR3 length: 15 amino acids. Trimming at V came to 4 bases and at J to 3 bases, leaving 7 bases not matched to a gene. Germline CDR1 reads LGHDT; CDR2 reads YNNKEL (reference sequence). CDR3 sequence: CASSPWTGSHYGYTF. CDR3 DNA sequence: TGTGCCAGCAGCCCTTGGACAGGGAGCCACTATGGCTACACCTTC.

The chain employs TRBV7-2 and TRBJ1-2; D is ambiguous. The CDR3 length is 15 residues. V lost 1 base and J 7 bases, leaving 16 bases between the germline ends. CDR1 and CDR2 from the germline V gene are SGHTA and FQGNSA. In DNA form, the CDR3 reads TGTGCCAGCAGCTTAGAGCGTCCTAGGGTGGGTGGCTACACCTTC. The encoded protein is CASSLERPRVGGYTF.

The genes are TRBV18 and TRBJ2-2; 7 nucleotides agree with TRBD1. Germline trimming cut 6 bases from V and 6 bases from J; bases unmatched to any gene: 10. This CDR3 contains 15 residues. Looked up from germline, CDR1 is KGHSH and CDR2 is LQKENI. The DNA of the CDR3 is TGTGCCAGCTCGCCCCCCGACAGGGCCCCCGGGGAGCTGTTTTTT. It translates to CASSPPDRAPGELFF. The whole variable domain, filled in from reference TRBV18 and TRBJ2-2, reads NAGVMQNPRHLVRRRGQEARLRCSPMKGHSHVYWYRQLPEEGLKFMVYLQKENIIDESGMPKERFSAEFPKEGPSILRIQQVVRGDSAAYFCASSPPDRAPGELFFGEGSRLTVL.

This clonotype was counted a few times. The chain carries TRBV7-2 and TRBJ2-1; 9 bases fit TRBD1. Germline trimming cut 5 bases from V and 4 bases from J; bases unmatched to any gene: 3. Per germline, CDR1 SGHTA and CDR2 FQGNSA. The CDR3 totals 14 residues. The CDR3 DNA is TGTGCCAGCAGCCCAGACAGGGGGTACAATGAGCAGTTCTTC. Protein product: CASSPDRGYNEQFF.

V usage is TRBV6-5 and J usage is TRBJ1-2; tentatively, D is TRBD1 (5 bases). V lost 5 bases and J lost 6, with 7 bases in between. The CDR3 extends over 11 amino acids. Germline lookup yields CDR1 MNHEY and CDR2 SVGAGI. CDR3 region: CASSAGHGYTF. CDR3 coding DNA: TGTGCCAGCAGTGCAGGGCATGGCTACACCTTC.

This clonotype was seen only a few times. CDR3 sequence reads: CASSQAGGAIGEQFF. In DNA, the CDR3 is TGTGCCAGCAGCCAGGCAGGGGGCGCAATCGGTGAGCAGTTCTTC. V gene TRBV7-3 combines with J gene TRBJ2-1; TRBD1 agrees at 8 bases. The CDR3 covers 15 residues. V trimming: 5 bases; J trimming: 9 bases; junction bases outside the gene matches: 12. Germline loops: CDR1 SGHTA, CDR2 FQGTGA.

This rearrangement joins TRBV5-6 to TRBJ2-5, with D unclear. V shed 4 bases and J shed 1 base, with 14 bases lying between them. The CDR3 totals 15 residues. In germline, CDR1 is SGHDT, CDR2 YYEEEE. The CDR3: CASSPLVSTQETQYF. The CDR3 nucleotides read TGTGCCAGCAGCCCGTTGGTGTCCACCCAAGAGACCCAGTACTTC. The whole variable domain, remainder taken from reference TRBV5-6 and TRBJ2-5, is DAGVTQSPTHLIKTRGQQVTLRCSPKSGHDTVSWYQQALGQGPQFIFQYYEEEERQRGNFPDRFSGHQFPNYSSELNVNALLLGDSALYLCASSPLVSTQETQYFGPGTRLLVL.

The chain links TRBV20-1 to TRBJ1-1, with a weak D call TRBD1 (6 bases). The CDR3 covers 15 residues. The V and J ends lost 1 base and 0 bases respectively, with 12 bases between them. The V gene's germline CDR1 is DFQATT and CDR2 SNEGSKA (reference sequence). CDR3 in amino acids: CSARGTATLNTEAFF. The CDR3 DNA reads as TGCAGTGCTAGAGGGACAGCCACATTGAACACTGAAGCTTTCTTT.

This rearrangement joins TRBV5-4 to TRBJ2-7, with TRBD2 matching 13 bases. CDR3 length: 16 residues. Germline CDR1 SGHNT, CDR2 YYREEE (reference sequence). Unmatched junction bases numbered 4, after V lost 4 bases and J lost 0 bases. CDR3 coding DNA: TGTGCCAGCAGCCTCGGGACTAGCGGGACCTCCTACGAGCAGTACGTC. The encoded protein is CASSLGTSGTSYEQYV.

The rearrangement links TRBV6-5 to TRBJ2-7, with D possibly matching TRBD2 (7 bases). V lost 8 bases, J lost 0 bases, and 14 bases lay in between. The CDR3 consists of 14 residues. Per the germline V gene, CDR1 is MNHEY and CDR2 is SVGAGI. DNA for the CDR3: TGTGCCAGCCGGGGGAGGGGGGGCTCCTACGAGCAGTACTTC. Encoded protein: CASRGRGGSYEQYF.

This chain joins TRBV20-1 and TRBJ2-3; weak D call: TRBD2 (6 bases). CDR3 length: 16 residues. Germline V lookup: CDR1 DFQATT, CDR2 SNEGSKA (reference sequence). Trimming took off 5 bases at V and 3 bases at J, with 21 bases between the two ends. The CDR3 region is CSALPGRGSSTDTQYF. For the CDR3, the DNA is TGCAGTGCTCTCCCAGGACGGGGGAGTAGTACAGATACGCAGTATTTT.

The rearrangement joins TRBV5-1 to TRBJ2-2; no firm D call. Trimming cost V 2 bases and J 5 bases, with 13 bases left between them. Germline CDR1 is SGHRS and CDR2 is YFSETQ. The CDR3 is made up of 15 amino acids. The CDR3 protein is CASSFAGVKTGELFF. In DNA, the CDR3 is TGCGCCAGCAGCTTTGCAGGAGTAAAAACCGGGGAGCTGTTTTTT. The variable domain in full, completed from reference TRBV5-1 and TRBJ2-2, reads KAGVTQTPRYLIKTRGQQVTLSCSPISGHRSVSWYQQTPGQGLQFLFEYFSETQRNKGNFPGRFSGRQFSNSRSEMNVSTLELGDSALYLCASSFAGVKTGELFFGEGSRLTVL.

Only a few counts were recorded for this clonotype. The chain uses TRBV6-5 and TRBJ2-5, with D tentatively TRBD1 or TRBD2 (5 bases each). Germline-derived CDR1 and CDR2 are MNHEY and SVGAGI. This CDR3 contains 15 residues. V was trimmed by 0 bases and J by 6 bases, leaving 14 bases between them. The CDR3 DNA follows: TGTGCCAGCAGTTACTCGATGGGGGTGGGGAAGACCCAGTACTTC. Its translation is CASSYSMGVGKTQYF.

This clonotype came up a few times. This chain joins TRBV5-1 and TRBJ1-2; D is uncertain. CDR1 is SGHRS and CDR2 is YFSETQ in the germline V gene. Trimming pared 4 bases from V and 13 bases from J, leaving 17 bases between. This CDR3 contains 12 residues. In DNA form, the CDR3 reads TGCGCCAGCAGCGTTGATCCCCCAGCAGGCACCTTC. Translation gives CASSVDPPAGTF.

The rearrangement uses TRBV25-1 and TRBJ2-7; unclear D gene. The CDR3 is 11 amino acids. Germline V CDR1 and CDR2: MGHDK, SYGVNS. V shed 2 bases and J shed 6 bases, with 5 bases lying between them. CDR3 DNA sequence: TGTGCCAGCAGTGAAGTTTCCGAGCAGTACGTC. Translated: CASSEVSEQYV.

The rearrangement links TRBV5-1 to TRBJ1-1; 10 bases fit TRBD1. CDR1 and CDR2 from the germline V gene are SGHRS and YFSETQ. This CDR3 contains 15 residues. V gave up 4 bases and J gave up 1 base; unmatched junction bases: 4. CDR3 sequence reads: CASSLTGGANTEAFF. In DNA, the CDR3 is TGCGCCAGCAGCCTGACAGGGGGCGCGAACACTGAAGCTTTCTTT.

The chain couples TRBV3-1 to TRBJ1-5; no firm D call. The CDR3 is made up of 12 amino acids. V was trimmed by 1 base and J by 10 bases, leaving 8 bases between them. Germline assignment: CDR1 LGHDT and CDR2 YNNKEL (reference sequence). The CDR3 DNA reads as TGTGCCAGCAGCCAAGGTTTGGCACCCCAGCATTTT. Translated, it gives CASSQGLAPQHF.